There are many counts of the clone carrying this T cell receptor (beta chain). Its specificity is unknown. The data were taken from a study of regulatory T cells in long-lasting Graves disease. Time point noted: newly diagnosed GD, antithyroid drugs for less than 3 months. Extracted RNA from PBMCs served as the source of the TCR library. From an endocrinology department in Xi'an, China, came the patients. Unmatched junction bases numbered 9, after V lost 8 bases and J lost 7 bases. Looked up from germline, CDR1 is SNHLY and CDR2 is FYNNEI. CDR3 length: 13 amino acids. The study, taken as a whole, reports: Favored gene segments in persistent disease were TRBV28, TRBJ1-2 and TRBJ2-5.

Library construction for TCR beta used iRepertoire HTBI primers and Arm-PCR of CDR3 regions. TCRdb recomputed calls from the multiplex PCR reads with MiXCR, one row per CDR3 protein. The table lists some 200,000 distinct CDR3 sequences, 15% to 20% of them singletons. These records were also assigned to another study, of T cells in Graves' hyperthyroidism and ophthalmopathy. From that paper: Patients aged 18 to 65 had newly diagnosed hyperthyroidism of under 2 months' duration.

The origin of this receptor is a woman aged 30 to 39 with Graves disease. The source was peripheral blood mononuclear cells (PBMCs), collected at new diagnosis, from a patient treated with antithyroid drugs. The V and J genes are TRBV2 and TRBJ1-2; TRBD1 matches 8 bases. This CDR3 reads CASYPTGEGGYTF. For the CDR3, the DNA is TGTGCCAGCTACCCGACAGGGGAGGGTGGCTACACCTTC.